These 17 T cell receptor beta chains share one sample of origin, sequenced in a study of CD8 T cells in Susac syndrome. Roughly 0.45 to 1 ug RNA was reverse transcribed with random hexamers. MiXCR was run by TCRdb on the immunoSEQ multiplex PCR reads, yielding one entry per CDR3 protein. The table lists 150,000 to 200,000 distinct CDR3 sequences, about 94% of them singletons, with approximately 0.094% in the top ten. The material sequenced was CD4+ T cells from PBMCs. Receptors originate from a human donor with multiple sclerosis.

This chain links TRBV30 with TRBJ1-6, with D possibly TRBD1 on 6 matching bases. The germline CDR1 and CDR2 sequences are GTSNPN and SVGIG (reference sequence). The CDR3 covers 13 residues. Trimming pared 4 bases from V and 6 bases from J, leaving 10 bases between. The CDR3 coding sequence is TGTGCCTGGACTGACAGGACTAATTCACCCCTCCACTTT. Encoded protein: CAWTDRTNSPLHF.

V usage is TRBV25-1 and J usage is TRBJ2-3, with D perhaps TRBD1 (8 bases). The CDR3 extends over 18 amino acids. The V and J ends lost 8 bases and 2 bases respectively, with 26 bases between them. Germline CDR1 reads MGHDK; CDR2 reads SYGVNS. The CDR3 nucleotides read TGTGCCAGCGGGGGACAGGCGCTTAAGAGCGGGGACACAGATACGCAGTATTTT. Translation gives CASGGQALKSGDTDTQYF.

In DNA, the CDR3 is TGTGCCAGCAGCTTAGGTAGCGGGGGCGTTGGTGGTGAGCAGTTCTTC. Translated: CASSLGSGGVGGEQFF. The V and J genes are TRBV7-9 and TRBJ2-1; TRBD2 agrees at 9 bases. V was clipped by 1 base and J by 9 bases; unmatched bases: 10. CDR1 is SEHNR, CDR2 FQNEAQ, per germline (reference sequence). CDR3 size: 16 residues.

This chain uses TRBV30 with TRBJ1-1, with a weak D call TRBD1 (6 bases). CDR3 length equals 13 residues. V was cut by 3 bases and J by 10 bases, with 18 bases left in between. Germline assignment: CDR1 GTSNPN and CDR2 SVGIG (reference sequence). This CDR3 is CAWRLQGQIGAFF. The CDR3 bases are TGTGCCTGGAGATTGCAGGGGCAAATTGGAGCTTTCTTT.

CDR3 amino acids: CAWSTGASNEQFF. The CDR3 bases are TGTGCCTGGAGTACGGGAGCGAGTAATGAGCAGTTCTTC. The V call is TRBV30, the J call TRBJ2-1; TRBD2 is a possible D gene (6 bases). This CDR3 has 13 residues. The V gene's germline CDR1 is GTSNPN and CDR2 SVGIG (reference sequence). Deletions cut 2 bases from V and 7 bases from J, with 12 bases between.

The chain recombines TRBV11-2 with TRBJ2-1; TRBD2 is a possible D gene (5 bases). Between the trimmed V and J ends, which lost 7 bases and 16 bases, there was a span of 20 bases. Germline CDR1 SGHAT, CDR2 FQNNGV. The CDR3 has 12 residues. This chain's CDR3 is CASNRDYSRDFF. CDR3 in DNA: TGTGCCAGCAACCGCGACTACTCCCGTGATTTCTTC. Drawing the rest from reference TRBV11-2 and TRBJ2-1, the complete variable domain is EAGVAQSPRYKIIEKRQSVAFWCNPISGHATLYWYQQILGQGPKLLIQFQNNGVVDDSQLPKDRFSAERLKGVDSTLKIQPAKLEDSAVYLCASNRDYSRDFFGPGTRLTVL.

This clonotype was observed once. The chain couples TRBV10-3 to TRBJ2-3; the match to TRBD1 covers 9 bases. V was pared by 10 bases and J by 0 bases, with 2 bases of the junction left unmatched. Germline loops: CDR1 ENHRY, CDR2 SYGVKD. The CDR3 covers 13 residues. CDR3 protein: CATGQGSTDTQYF. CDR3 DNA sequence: TGTGCCACCGGACAGGGGAGCACAGATACGCAGTATTTT.

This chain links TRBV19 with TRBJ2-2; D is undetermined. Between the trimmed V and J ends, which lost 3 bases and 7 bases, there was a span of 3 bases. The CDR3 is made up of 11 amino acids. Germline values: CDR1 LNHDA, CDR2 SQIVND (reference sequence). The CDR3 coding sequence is TGTGCCAGTAGTATCGGCGGGGAGCTGTTTTTT. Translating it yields CASSIGGELFF.

The CDR3 protein is CSARPTGQDRGYTF. The DNA for the CDR3 is TGCAGTGCTAGACCGACGGGACAGGATCGTGGCTACACCTTC. This chain uses TRBV20-1 with TRBJ1-2; 8 nucleotides agree with TRBD1. V shed 2 bases, J shed 7 bases, and the junction held 9 bases outside the gene matches. The CDR3 runs 14 residues. Germline V gene data show CDR1 as DFQATT and CDR2 as SNEGSKA (reference sequence).

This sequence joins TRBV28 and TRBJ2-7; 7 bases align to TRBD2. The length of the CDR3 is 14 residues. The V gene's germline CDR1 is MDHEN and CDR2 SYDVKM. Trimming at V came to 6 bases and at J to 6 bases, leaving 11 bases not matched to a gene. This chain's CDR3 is CASRSGGRTAEQYF. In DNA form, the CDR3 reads TGTGCCAGCAGATCGGGGGGTCGGACCGCCGAGCAGTACTTC.

CDR3 sequence: CAISGGDTQYF. Written as DNA, the CDR3 is TGTGCCATCAGTGGAGGGGATACGCAGTATTTT. The chain uses TRBV10-3 and TRBJ2-3; D perhaps matches TRBD2 (5 bases). This CDR3 spans 11 amino acids. V shed 4 bases and J shed 6 bases, with 5 bases lying between them. The V gene's germline CDR1 is ENHRY and CDR2 SYGVKD.

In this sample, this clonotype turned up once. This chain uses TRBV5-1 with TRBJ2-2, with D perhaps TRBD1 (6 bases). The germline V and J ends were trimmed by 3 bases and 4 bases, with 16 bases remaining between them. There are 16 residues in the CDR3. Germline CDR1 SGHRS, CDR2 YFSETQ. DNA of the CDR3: TGCGCCAGCAGCTGGACTCCGGGACAAAGCACCGGGGAGCTGTTTTTT. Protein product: CASSWTPGQSTGELFF.

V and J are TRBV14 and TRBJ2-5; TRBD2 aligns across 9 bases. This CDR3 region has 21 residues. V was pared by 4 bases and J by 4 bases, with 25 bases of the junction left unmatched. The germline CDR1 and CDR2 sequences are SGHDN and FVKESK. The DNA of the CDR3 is TGTGCCAGCAGCCTCGAGCAGACAGGGAGACTAGCGGAAGGGCGAGGAGAGACCCAGTACTTC. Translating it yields CASSLEQTGRLAEGRGETQYF. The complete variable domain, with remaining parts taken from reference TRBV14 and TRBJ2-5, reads EAGVTQFPSHSVIEKGQTVTLRCDPISGHDNLYWYRRVMGKEIKFLLHFVKESKQDESGMPNNRFLAERTGGTYSTLKVQPAELEDSGVYFCASSLEQTGRLAEGRGETQYFGPGTRLLVL.

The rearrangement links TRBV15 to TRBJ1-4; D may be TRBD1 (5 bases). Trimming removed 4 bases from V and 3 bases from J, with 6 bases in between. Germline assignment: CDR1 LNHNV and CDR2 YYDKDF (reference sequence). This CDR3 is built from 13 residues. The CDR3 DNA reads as TGTGCCACCAGCATAGGGGCTAATGAAAAACTGTTTTTT. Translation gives CATSIGANEKLFF.

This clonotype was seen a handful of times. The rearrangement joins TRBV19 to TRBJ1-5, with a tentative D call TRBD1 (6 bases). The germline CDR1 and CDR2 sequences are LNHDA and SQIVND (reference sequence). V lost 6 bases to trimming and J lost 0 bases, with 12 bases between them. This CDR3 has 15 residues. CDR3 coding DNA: TGTGCCAGTAGCCTACAGGGAAATAGCAATCAGCCCCAGCATTTT. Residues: CASSLQGNSNQPQHF.

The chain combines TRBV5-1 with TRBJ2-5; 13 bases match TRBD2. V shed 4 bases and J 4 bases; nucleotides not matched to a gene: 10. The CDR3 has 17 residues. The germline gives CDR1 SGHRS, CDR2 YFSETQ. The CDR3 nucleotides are TGCGCCAGCAGCGGACTAGCGGGAGCCTCTCCTGGAGAGACCCAGTACTTC. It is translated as CASSGLAGASPGETQYF.

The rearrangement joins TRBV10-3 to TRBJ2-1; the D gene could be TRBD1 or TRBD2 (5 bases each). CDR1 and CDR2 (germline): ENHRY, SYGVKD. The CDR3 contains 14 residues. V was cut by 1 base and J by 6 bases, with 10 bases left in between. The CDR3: CAISEYPGTNEQFF. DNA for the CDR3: TGTGCCATCAGTGAGTACCCCGGGACCAATGAGCAGTTCTTC.